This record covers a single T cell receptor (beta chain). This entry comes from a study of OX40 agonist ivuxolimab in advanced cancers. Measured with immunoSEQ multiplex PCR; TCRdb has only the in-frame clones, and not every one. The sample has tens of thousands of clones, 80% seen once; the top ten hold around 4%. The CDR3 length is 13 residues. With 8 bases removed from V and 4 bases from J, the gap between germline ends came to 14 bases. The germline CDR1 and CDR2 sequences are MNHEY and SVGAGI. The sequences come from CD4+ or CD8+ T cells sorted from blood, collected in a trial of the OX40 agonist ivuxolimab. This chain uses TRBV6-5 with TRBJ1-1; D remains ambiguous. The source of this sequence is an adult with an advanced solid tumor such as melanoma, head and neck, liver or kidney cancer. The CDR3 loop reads CASSISLGTEAFF. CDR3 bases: TGTGCCAGCTCCATTTCCCTAGGCACTGAAGCTTTCTTT.